The entry that follows covers one T cell receptor (beta chain) sequence. This specimen belongs to a study of blood T cell repertoires in COVID-19. Some clones are missing from TCRdb's copy, which holds only in-frame ones; the method was immunoSEQ multiplex PCR. This sample has about 200,000 clones; approximately 88% occur once, and the top ten carry approximately 8%. Adults between roughly 18 and 89 years of age took part from 24 US areas. The study assigned cohorts using participant-reported clinical history. From germline, CDR1 is SGHRS and CDR2 YFSETQ. This CDR3 region has 14 residues. The ends were cut back, 4 bases at V and 8 bases at J, with 18 bases in the middle.

The chain is built from TRBV5-1 and TRBJ1-2; D is undetermined. The sequence was collected from a woman between 18 and 29 years old who had recovered from COVID-19. Sequenced material: PBMCs or T cells enriched from blood (not recorded which). Written as DNA, the CDR3 is TGCGCCAGCAGCGTCCCGTCCAGGACTTCCGGCTACACCTTC. Protein sequence: CASSVPSRTSGYTF.